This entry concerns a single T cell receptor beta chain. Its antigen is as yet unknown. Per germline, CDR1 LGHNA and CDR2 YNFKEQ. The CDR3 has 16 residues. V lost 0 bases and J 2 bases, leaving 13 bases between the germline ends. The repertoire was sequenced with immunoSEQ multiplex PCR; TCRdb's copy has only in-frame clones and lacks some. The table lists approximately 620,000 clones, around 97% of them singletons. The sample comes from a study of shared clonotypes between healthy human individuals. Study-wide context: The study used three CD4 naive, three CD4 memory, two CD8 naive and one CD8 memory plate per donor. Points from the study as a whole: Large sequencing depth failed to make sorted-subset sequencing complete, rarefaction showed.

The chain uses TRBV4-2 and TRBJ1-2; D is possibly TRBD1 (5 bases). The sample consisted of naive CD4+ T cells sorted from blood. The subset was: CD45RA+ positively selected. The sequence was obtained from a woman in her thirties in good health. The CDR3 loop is CASSQDWSRANYGYTF. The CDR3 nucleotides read TGTGCCAGCAGCCAAGATTGGAGCAGGGCCAACTATGGCTACACCTTC.